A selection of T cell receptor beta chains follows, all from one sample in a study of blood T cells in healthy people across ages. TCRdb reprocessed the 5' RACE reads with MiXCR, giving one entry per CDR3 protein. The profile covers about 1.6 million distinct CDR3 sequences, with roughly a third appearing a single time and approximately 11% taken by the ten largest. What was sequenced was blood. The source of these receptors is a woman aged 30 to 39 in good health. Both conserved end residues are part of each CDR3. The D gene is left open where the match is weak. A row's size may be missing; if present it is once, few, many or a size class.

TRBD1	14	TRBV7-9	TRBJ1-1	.	TGTGCCAGCAGCCTACCGGGACAGGGGGACGAAGCTTTCTTT	CASSLPGQGDEAFF
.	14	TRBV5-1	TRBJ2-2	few	TGCGCCAGCAGAGTGGACAGCACCACCGGGGAGCTGTTTTTT	CASRVDSTTGELFF
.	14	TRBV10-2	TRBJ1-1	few	TGCGCCAGCAGCACCGAGGAGGGAGCCACTGAAGCTTTCTTT	CASSTEEGATEAFF
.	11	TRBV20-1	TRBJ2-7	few	TGCAGTGCTAGGAAGCCCACCGAGCAGTACTTC	CSARKPTEQYF
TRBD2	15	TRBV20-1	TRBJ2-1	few	TGCAGTGCTAGAGATTATTTACTAGCGGAGAATGAGCAGTTCTTC	CSARDYLLAENEQFF
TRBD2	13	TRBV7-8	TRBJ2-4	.	TGTGCCGGCAGCTTCCGGGAGGGATGGGAGCAGTACTTC	CAGSFREGWEQYF
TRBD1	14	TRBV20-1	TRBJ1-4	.	TGCAGTGCTCCTAGGACAGGGAATAATGAAAAACTGTTTTTT	CSAPRTGNNEKLFF
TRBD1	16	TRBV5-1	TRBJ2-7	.	TGCGCCAGCAGCTTGGCCGGCGGACAGGTAAATTACGAGCAGTACTTC	CASSLAGGQVNYEQYF
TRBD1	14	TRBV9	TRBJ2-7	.	TGTGCCAGCAGCGCTCAGACAGGGGACTACGAGCAGTACTTC	CASSAQTGDYEQYF
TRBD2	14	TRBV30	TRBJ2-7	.	TGTGCCTGGAGTGTGGGAGCGGGAGTCGACGAGCAGTACTTC	CAWSVGAGVDEQYF
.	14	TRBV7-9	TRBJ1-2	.	TGTGCCAGCAGCTCGGAGGAACAGGGTTATGGCTACACCTTC	CASSSEEQGYGYTF
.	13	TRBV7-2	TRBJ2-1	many	TGTGCCAGCAGACAAGACAGGTACAATGAGCAGTTCTTC	CASRQDRYNEQFF
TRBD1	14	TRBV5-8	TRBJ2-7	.	TGTGCCAGCAGCTTGGGACAGGGCGTTAGTCAGCAGTACTTC	CASSLGQGVSQQYF
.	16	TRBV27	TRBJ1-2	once	TGTGCCAGCAGGCGCGCAGGGACGCCGGGAGTAGTCAACTACACCTTC	CASRRAGTPGVVNYTF
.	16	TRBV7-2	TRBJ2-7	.	TGTGCCAGCAACTTAGCAAGGGGGGCGACGGGGCAGAGCAGGTACTTC	CASNLARGATGQSRYF
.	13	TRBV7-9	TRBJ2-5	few	TGTGCCAGCAGCCGGACAGAGGAGGAGACCCAGTACTTC	CASSRTEEETQYF
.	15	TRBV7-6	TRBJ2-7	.	TGTGCCAGCAGCTTAGCCCCGGGTCTGGGGTCGGGTCAGTACTTC	CASSLAPGLGSGQYF
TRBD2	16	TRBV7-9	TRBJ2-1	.	TGTGCCAGCACTCCCCCGGGGGGGTCTTCCTACAATGAGCAGTTCTTC	CASTPPGGSSYNEQFF
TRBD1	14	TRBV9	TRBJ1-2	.	TGTGCCAGCAGCAGGGACAGGGGGGTCTATGGCTACACCTTC	CASSRDRGVYGYTF
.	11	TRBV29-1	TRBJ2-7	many	TGCAGCGTTGAAGAGGGGTACGAGCAGTACTTC	CSVEEGYEQYF
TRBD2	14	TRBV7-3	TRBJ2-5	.	TGTGCCAGCAGCACAGCGGGAGGGACAGAGACCCAGTACTTC	CASSTAGGTETQYF
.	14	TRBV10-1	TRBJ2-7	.	TGCGCCAGCAGTGAGTCAGATCCCACCAGCGAGCAGTACTTC	CASSESDPTSEQYF
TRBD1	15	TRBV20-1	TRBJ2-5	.	TGCAGTGCCACCGTTCCGACAGGGGCCCAAGAGACCCAGTACTTC	CSATVPTGAQETQYF
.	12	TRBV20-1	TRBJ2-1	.	TGCGGTGCTAGTGGTCTAGCTGTTGAGCAGTTCTTC	CGASGLAVEQFF
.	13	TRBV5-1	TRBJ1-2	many	TGCGCCAGCAGCTTGGAGCAGGGCTATGGCTACACCTTC	CASSLEQGYGYTF
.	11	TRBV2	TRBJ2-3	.	TGTGCCAGCACCGACCCGGATACGCAGTATTTT	CASTDPDTQYF
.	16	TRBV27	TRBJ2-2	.	TGTGCCAGCAGCTCGAATTACAGGGTTCTGCGCGGGGAGCTGTTTTTT	CASSSNYRVLRGELFF
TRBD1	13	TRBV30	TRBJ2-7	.	TGTGCCTGGAGGGGACAGGGGGCTTACGAGCAGTACTTC	CAWRGQGAYEQYF
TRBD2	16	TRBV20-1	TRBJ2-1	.	TGCAGTGCCCAGGGCGTAGGGCTAGCGGAATACAATGAGCAGTTCTTC	CSAQGVGLAEYNEQFF